Shown below are 17 T cell receptor beta chains from a single sample sequenced in a study of blood T cells in healthy people across ages. With a J-beta primer mix and a sample-barcoded 5' primer, a second PCR ran roughly 6 to 11 cycles. TCRdb reanalysed the 5' RACE reads using MiXCR and keeps one entry per CDR3 protein. The sample carries some 900,000 distinct CDR3 sequences, around 48% recorded once. Sequencing was performed on blood. These receptors were obtained from a man younger than 40 in good health.

This rearrangement joins TRBV10-3 to TRBJ2-7; maybe TRBD2 (7 bases). The CDR3 covers 12 residues. Trimming shortened V by 8 bases and J by 5 bases, and 13 bases separated the two germline ends. The germline CDR1 and CDR2 sequences are ENHRY and SYGVKD. The CDR3: CAIQGGADEQYF. The CDR3 nucleotides read TGTGCCATCCAAGGGGGGGCGGACGAGCAGTACTTC.

The J gene is TRBJ2-7, the V gene TRBV10-3; D is uncertain. This CDR3 comprises 12 residues. V dropped 7 bases and J dropped 4 bases, with 11 bases sitting between them. Germline loops: CDR1 ENHRY, CDR2 SYGVKD. Here the CDR3 reads CAINGDGYEQYF. The DNA of the CDR3 is TGTGCCATCAACGGTGATGGATACGAGCAGTACTTC.

There are many counts of this clonotype. CDR3 DNA sequence: TGTGCCAGCAGTCCATCCGGGACTCCCACCAAAAACATTCAGTACTTC. It encodes CASSPSGTPTKNIQYF. The V call is TRBV6-6, the J call TRBJ2-4; tentatively, D is TRBD2 (6 bases). Germline V gene lookup returns CDR1 MNHNY and CDR2 SVGAGI (reference sequence). The CDR3 has 16 amino acids. The V end was cut by 5 bases, the J end by 2 bases, with 16 bases between.

Turning to this clonotype: A read error may account for a junction end that differs from germline. The V call is TRBV6-6, the J call TRBJ1-2, with 7 nucleotides matching TRBD1. The CDR3 spans 13 residues. Germline loops: CDR1 MNHNY, CDR2 SVGAGI (reference sequence). The CDR3 bases are TGTGCCAACAGTCCGGGACAGAGGGGTGGCTACACCTTC. It encodes CANSPGQRGGYTF.

This chain joins TRBV4-2 and TRBJ2-7, with 7 positions matching TRBD2. Near its end, the DNA agrees better with TRBJ2-4, so the J call may be wrong. The CDR3 covers 16 residues. Germline CDR1 and CDR2: LGHNA and YNFKEQ. In DNA, the CDR3 is TGTGCCAGCAGCCAAGATGGCGGGGGAACGGAAAACATTCAGTACTTC. Translated, it gives CASSQDGGGTENIQYF.

This clonotype was counted only a few times. The V call is TRBV7-2, the J call TRBJ2-2; unclear D gene. The ends were cut back, 2 bases at V and 5 bases at J, with 9 bases in the middle. Germline-derived CDR1 and CDR2 are SGHTA and FQGNSA. There are 14 residues in the CDR3. DNA of the CDR3: TGTGCCAGCAGCTTAAATCCGGAGACCGGGGAGCTGTTTTTT. This encodes CASSLNPETGELFF.

Details on this clonotype: A read error may account for a junction end that differs from germline. The rearrangement uses TRBV5-1 and TRBJ1-1; D unresolved. The CDR3 runs 16 residues. Germline V gene data show CDR1 as SGHRS and CDR2 as YFSETQ. The chain's CDR3 is CASSVGRAQMNTEVFF. CDR3 DNA sequence: TGCGCCAGCAGCGTGGGAAGGGCGCAAATGAACACTGAAGTTTTCTTT.

The chain links TRBV20-1 to TRBJ1-6; tentatively, D is TRBD1 (6 bases). This CDR3 has 16 residues. Germline V gives CDR1 DFQATT, CDR2 SNEGSKA (reference sequence). Deletions cut 0 bases from V and 2 bases from J, with 11 bases between. CDR3 nucleotide sequence: TGCAGTGCTAGAGAATTGCAGGGGACCTATAATTCACCCCTCCACTTT. Amino acids: CSARELQGTYNSPLHF.

As to this clonotype: A single base separates this from a much larger clone, so it may be a read error. The chain carries TRBV27 and TRBJ2-7; 11 bases line up with TRBD1. The CDR3 is 18 amino acids. Germline loops: CDR1 MNHEY, CDR2 SMNVEV (reference sequence). V shed 4 bases, J shed 4 bases, and the junction held 15 bases outside the gene matches. The CDR3 region has the DNA TGTGCCAGCAGTTATTATCTGGAGAGAGGGACAGGGGGATACGAGCAGTACTTC. Its translation is CASSYYLERGTGGYEQYF.

This clonotype was observed once. The rearrangement joins TRBV4-1 to TRBJ2-2; 8 nucleotides match TRBD1. CDR1 and CDR2 (germline): MGHRA, YSYEKL. This CDR3 has 16 amino acids. J lost 6 bases, V lost 6 bases, and 12 bases had no gene match. CDR3 region: CASSRPGRGRSGELFF. The DNA of the CDR3 is TGCGCCAGCAGTCGACCCGGCAGGGGGCGTTCCGGGGAGCTGTTTTTT.

This clonotype appeared a few times. In DNA form, the CDR3 reads TGCAGTGCCTTCTCGGGGGTTTATGGCTACACCTTC. Protein sequence: CSAFSGVYGYTF. The J gene is TRBJ1-2, the V gene TRBV20-1, with D perhaps matching TRBD1 (5 bases). The germline V gene has CDR1 DFQATT and CDR2 SNEGSKA (reference sequence). CDR3 length: 12 amino acids. V was clipped by 6 bases and J by 5 bases, with 13 bases between them.

This chain links TRBV10-3 with TRBJ2-7; TRBD1 is a possible D gene (6 bases). Germline CDR1 ENHRY, CDR2 SYGVKD. The CDR3 runs to 12 residues. V lost 4 bases and J 4 bases, leaving 8 bases between the germline ends. CDR3 bases: TGTGCCATCAGTGCAGGGGAATACGAGCAGTACTTC. It specifies CAISAGEYEQYF.

V gene TRBV11-2 combines with J gene TRBJ1-2; 9 positions match TRBD1. This CDR3 spans 18 amino acids. V shed 3 bases and J 6 bases; nucleotides not matched to a gene: 17. The germline gives CDR1 SGHAT, CDR2 FQNNGV. CDR3 sequence (DNA): TGTGCCAGCAGCTTTCGAGCCTCCTTAACAGGGGGCATAGATGGCTACACCTTC. Its protein product is CASSFRASLTGGIDGYTF.

The rearrangement joins TRBV7-2 to TRBJ1-2; D unclear. The CDR3 has 15 amino acids. The germline gives CDR1 SGHTA, CDR2 FQGNSA. Between the trimmed V and J ends, which lost 0 bases and 5 bases, there was a span of 13 bases. This CDR3 reads CASSLAVANLYGYTF. In nucleotides, the CDR3 is TGTGCCAGCAGCTTAGCGGTGGCAAACTTATATGGCTACACCTTC.

This chain joins TRBV20-1 and TRBJ2-3, with unresolved D. Per the germline V gene, CDR1 is DFQATT and CDR2 is SNEGSKA (reference sequence). This CDR3 is 16 amino acids long. The V gene lost 3 bases and the J gene lost 4 bases, with 20 bases spanning the gap. The CDR3 spells CSARPYYLSVADTQYF. DNA of the CDR3: TGCAGTGCTAGGCCCTACTACCTATCCGTAGCAGATACGCAGTATTTT.

The chain recombines TRBV6-5 with TRBJ1-4; D is unresolved. The CDR3 consists of 16 residues. Germline assignment: CDR1 MNHEY and CDR2 SVGAGI. The V end lost 8 bases, the J end lost 0 bases, and 16 bases lay between the germline ends. The CDR3 is CASSRQTNPTNEKLFF. The CDR3 DNA follows: TGTGCCAGCTCCCGTCAGACAAATCCAACTAATGAAAAACTGTTTTTT.

V gene TRBV4-2 combines with J gene TRBJ2-7; 13 bases are a match to TRBD2. This CDR3 is built from 18 residues. Germline V gene lookup returns CDR1 LGHNA and CDR2 YNFKEQ. Unmatched junction bases numbered 18, after V lost 3 bases and J lost 10 bases. Here the CDR3 DNA reads TGTGCCAGCAGCCAGCCGAGGGGACTAGCGGGGAATAGTGAAACCCAGTACTTC. Translated, it gives CASSQPRGLAGNSETQYF.